The 27 T cell receptor beta chains given below trace back to one sample, sequenced in a study of blood T cell repertoires in COVID-19. TCRdb's table, derived via immunoSEQ multiplex PCR, lists solely in-frame clones and lacks some. Of over 45,000 clones in the sample, 70% to 80% were seen once. The sequenced sample consisted of peripheral blood. The receptors here all came from a man between 50 and 59 years old with active or convalescent COVID-19.

The chain employs TRBV2 and TRBJ2-5; D may be TRBD2 (5 bases). The CDR3 sequence is 14 residues long. Between the trimmed V and J ends, which lost 7 bases and 4 bases, there was a span of 16 bases. Germline assignment: CDR1 SNHLY and CDR2 FYNNEI. The CDR3 is CASTISRLRETQYF. The CDR3 region has the DNA TGTGCCAGCACCATTTCAAGACTAAGAGAGACCCAGTACTTC.

The chain employs TRBV5-1 and TRBJ2-1; 10 nucleotides match TRBD2. This CDR3 spans 17 amino acids. With V trimmed by 2 bases and J by 7 bases, 12 bases remained unmatched. In germline, CDR1 is SGHRS, CDR2 YFSETQ. CDR3 amino acids: CASSFQTSGIQRNEQFF. CDR3 coding DNA: TGCGCCAGCAGCTTTCAAACTAGCGGGATCCAAAGGAATGAGCAGTTCTTC.

The chain combines TRBV2 with TRBJ2-3, with TRBD2 matching over 7 bases. The CDR3 spans 13 residues. Germline CDR1 SNHLY, CDR2 FYNNEI. J gave up 10 bases and V 4 bases, and 8 bases lay outside the gene matches. CDR3 sequence: CASSVDPAGAQYF. The CDR3 DNA follows: TGTGCCAGCAGTGTGGACCCGGCGGGGGCGCAGTATTTT.

The chain joins TRBV6-6 to TRBJ1-4; unclear D gene. Per germline, CDR1 MNHNY and CDR2 SVGAGI (reference sequence). V lost 2 bases to trimming and J lost 1 base, with 5 bases between them. This CDR3 contains 14 residues. CDR3 nucleotide sequence: TGTGCCAGCAGTTACGCGGGAACTAATGAAAAACTGTTTTTT. It is translated as CASSYAGTNEKLFF.

This clone was recorded a few times. The CDR3 is CAWSRVDRPRDGYTF. Written as DNA, the CDR3 is TGTGCCTGGAGTAGGGTAGACAGGCCAAGGGATGGCTACACCTTC. The gene calls are TRBV30 and TRBJ1-2, with a tentative D call TRBD1 (6 bases). The CDR3 spans 15 residues. The V and J ends lost 2 bases and 6 bases respectively, with 19 bases between them. Germline CDR1 and CDR2: GTSNPN and SVGIG (reference sequence).

This clone has just a few counts. This rearrangement joins TRBV6-5 to TRBJ1-5; no firm D call. Trimming removed 7 bases from V and 2 bases from J, with 6 bases in between. The CDR3 spans 12 residues. Germline values: CDR1 MNHEY, CDR2 SVGAGI. This CDR3 is CASMLGNQPQHF. The CDR3 DNA sequence: TGTGCCAGCATGTTAGGCAATCAGCCCCAGCATTTT.

The chain recombines TRBV7-9 with TRBJ2-1; unclear D gene. Germline V gene data show CDR1 as SEHNR and CDR2 as FQNEAQ (reference sequence). The CDR3 loop spans 12 amino acids. The ends were cut back, 5 bases at V and 5 bases at J, with 7 bases in the middle. The CDR3 coding sequence is TGTGCCAGCAGCCGGTTCGACAATGAGCAGTTCTTC. Its translation is CASSRFDNEQFF.

The chain has TRBV6-1 and TRBJ2-3, with 8 positions matching TRBD2. The CDR3 loop spans 15 amino acids. CDR1 and CDR2 (germline): MNHNS, SASEGT. V lost 5 bases, J lost 1 base, and 5 bases stayed unmatched. The DNA for the CDR3 is TGTGCCAGCAGTTTCCGGGGGGGCGGCACAGATACGCAGTATTTT. It codes for CASSFRGGGTDTQYF.

The chain has TRBV4-1 and TRBJ2-4, with D possibly TRBD2 on 7 matching bases. This CDR3 spans 17 amino acids. Germline V gives CDR1 MGHRA, CDR2 YSYEKL. Trimming took off 1 base at V and 8 bases at J, with 21 bases between the two ends. The CDR3 protein is CASSQVGGGQGYDIQYF. As DNA, the CDR3 is TGCGCCAGCAGCCAAGTTGGGGGAGGGCAGGGGTATGACATTCAGTACTTC.

This chain joins TRBV6-5 and TRBJ2-2, with unresolved D. Trimming removed 8 bases from V and 0 bases from J, with 10 bases in between. CDR3 length: 14 amino acids. Germline-derived CDR1 and CDR2 are MNHEY and SVGAGI. CDR3 residues: CASERFANTGELFF. DNA of the CDR3: TGTGCCAGCGAACGGTTCGCGAACACCGGGGAGCTGTTTTTT.

This chain joins TRBV7-3 and TRBJ2-7; 8 nucleotides match TRBD1. J lost 7 bases, V lost 5 bases, and 7 bases had no gene match. Germline CDR1 is SGHTA and CDR2 is FQGTGA. The CDR3 covers 13 residues. CDR3 loop: CASSLQGAREQYF. In DNA form, the CDR3 reads TGTGCCAGCAGCCTTCAGGGGGCGAGGGAGCAGTACTTC.

This clone was counted between two and nine times. The CDR3 reads CASSLRTGTFWEQYF. The DNA for the CDR3 is TGTGCCAGCTCCCTGCGGACAGGGACCTTCTGGGAGCAGTACTTC. The chain employs TRBV27 and TRBJ2-7; 8 nucleotides line up with TRBD1. The CDR3 extends over 15 amino acids. V lost 8 bases, J lost 7 bases, and 16 bases stayed unmatched. Germline lookup yields CDR1 MNHEY and CDR2 SMNVEV (reference sequence).

The chain recombines TRBV19 with TRBJ1-6, with TRBD1 matching over 7 bases. Trimming removed 5 bases from V and 7 bases from J; junction bases left unmatched: 8. This CDR3 has 15 residues. CDR1 LNHDA and CDR2 SQIVND come from the germline V gene (reference sequence). Here the CDR3 DNA reads TGTGCCAGTAGTGTAAACCGGGACAGAAATTCACCCCTCCACTTT. It yields the protein CASSVNRDRNSPLHF.

V is TRBV30 and J is TRBJ1-3; 7 bases align to TRBD1. Germline V lookup: CDR1 GTSNPN, CDR2 SVGIG (reference sequence). Trimming removed 0 bases from V and 7 bases from J; junction bases left unmatched: 9. This CDR3 comprises 15 residues. The CDR3 sequence is CAWSVPTGERNTIYF. The CDR3 coding sequence is TGTGCCTGGAGTGTACCTACAGGGGAGAGGAACACCATATATTTT. The whole variable domain, filled in from reference TRBV30 and TRBJ1-3, reads SQTIHQWPATLVQPVGSPLSLECTVEGTSNPNLYWYRQAAGRGLQLLFYSVGIGQISSEVPQNLSASRPQDRQFILSSKKLLLSDSGFYLCAWSVPTGERNTIYFGEGSWLTVV.

The CDR3: CASSKPAYSGDTQYF. CDR3 sequence (DNA): TGTGCCAGCAGCAAACCGGCCTATTCGGGAGATACGCAGTATTTT. V usage is TRBV5-6 and J usage is TRBJ2-3; no clear D. Germline loops: CDR1 SGHDT, CDR2 YYEEEE. V lost 4 bases and J 5 bases, leaving 17 bases between the germline ends. The CDR3 spans 15 residues.

This sequence joins TRBV15 and TRBJ2-1, with a weak D call TRBD1 (5 bases). V was pared by 0 bases and J by 0 bases, with 15 bases between. From germline, CDR1 is LNHNV and CDR2 YYDKDF (reference sequence). The CDR3 totals 18 residues. The DNA of the CDR3 is TGTGCCACCAGCAGAGATCGTGACAGTCAAAGCTCCTACAATGAGCAGTTCTTC. It specifies CATSRDRDSQSSYNEQFF.

The chain carries TRBV6-5 and TRBJ1-1, with D maybe TRBD1 (6 bases). Germline V gives CDR1 MNHEY, CDR2 SVGAGI. V was shortened by 5 bases and J by 4 bases, with 14 bases between the two germline ends. This CDR3 region has 14 residues. The CDR3 protein is CASSLPGRGTEAFF. DNA for the CDR3: TGTGCCAGCAGTCTTCCGGGCAGGGGCACTGAAGCTTTCTTT.

This chain links TRBV6-5 with TRBJ1-6; no clear D. The CDR3 covers 12 residues. Germline CDR1 and CDR2: MNHEY and SVGAGI. The germline V and J ends were trimmed by 2 bases and 7 bases, with 3 bases remaining between them. DNA of the CDR3: TGTGCCAGCAGTTACCAAAATTCACCCCTCCACTTT. It codes for CASSYQNSPLHF.

In the case of this clone: One end of the junction fails to match germline, which may point to a read error. The chain joins TRBV7-7 to TRBJ1-5; TRBD1 is a possible D gene (6 bases). This CDR3 spans 15 amino acids. CDR1 and CDR2 (germline): SSHAT, FNYEAQ (reference sequence). The CDR3 nucleotides are TGTGCTAGCAGCTATGGACAGCATAGCAATCAGCCCCAGCATTTT. The encoded protein is CASSYGQHSNQPQHF. Complete variable domain (other parts from reference TRBV7-7 and TRBJ1-5): GAGVSQSPRYKVTKRGQDVTLRCDPISSHATLYWYQQALGQGPEFLTYFNYEAQPDKSGLPSDRFSAERPEGSISTLTIQRTEQRDSAMYRCASSYGQHSNQPQHFGDGTRLSIL.

This clone came up once. The V call is TRBV7-3, the J call TRBJ2-7, with D perhaps matching TRBD1 (5 bases). V shed 2 bases and J shed 2 bases, with 13 bases lying between them. Germline V gives CDR1 SGHTA, CDR2 FQGTGA. The CDR3 consists of 15 residues. CDR3 region: CASSLGAGKTYEQYF. The CDR3 DNA reads TGTGCCAGCAGCTTAGGGGCAGGCAAAACCTACGAGCAGTACTTC.

The genes are TRBV19 and TRBJ1-5, with D possibly TRBD1 on 5 matching bases. The CDR3 sequence is 15 residues long. Germline V CDR1 and CDR2: LNHDA, SQIVND (reference sequence). The V end was cut by 10 bases, the J end by 4 bases, with 20 bases between. The CDR3 here is CAISRTVGGNQPQHF. The CDR3 coding sequence is TGTGCCATTTCCCGAACAGTGGGGGGAAATCAGCCCCAGCATTTT.

There are a few counts of this clone. The V call is TRBV9, the J call TRBJ1-2; D uncertain. V gave up 4 bases and J gave up 7 bases, with 8 bases separating them. The length of the CDR3 is 11 residues. Germline CDR1 and CDR2: SGDLS and YYNGEE. CDR3 DNA sequence: TGTGCCAGCAGCTCTTTCGGTGGCTACACCTTC. It encodes CASSSFGGYTF.

The CDR3 region has the DNA TGTGCCAGTAGTTTCGCAGAGGGAACCTACGAGCAGTACTTC. Its protein product is CASSFAEGTYEQYF. This chain joins TRBV19 and TRBJ2-7; tentative D call: TRBD2 (5 bases). The CDR3 has 14 residues. Trimming stripped 5 bases from V and 2 bases from J, with 13 bases between. Germline loops: CDR1 LNHDA, CDR2 SQIVND (reference sequence).

This clone was counted between two and nine times. The genes are TRBV19 and TRBJ2-1; perhaps TRBD2 as D (6 bases). CDR1 LNHDA and CDR2 SQIVND come from the germline V gene (reference sequence). This CDR3 spans 15 amino acids. Between the trimmed V and J ends, which lost 4 bases and 2 bases, there was a span of 12 bases. CDR3 amino acids: CASSRDSFPYNEQFF. The CDR3 region has the DNA TGTGCCAGTAGTAGGGACTCGTTCCCCTACAATGAGCAGTTCTTC.

The chain uses TRBV7-8 and TRBJ2-7, with 9 positions matching TRBD1. The CDR3 runs to 13 residues. The J segment lost 2 bases and the V segment lost 5 bases, leaving 1 base of the junction unmatched. The germline CDR1 and CDR2 sequences are SGHVS and FQNEAQ. The CDR3 protein is CASSRTGAYEQYF. DNA of the CDR3: TGTGCCAGCAGCCGGACAGGGGCCTACGAGCAGTACTTC. The entire variable domain, with the rest obtained from reference TRBV7-8 and TRBJ2-7, is as follows: GAGVSQSPRYKVAKRGQDVALRCDPISGHVSLFWYQQALGQGPEFLTYFQNEAQLDKSGLPSDRFFAERPEGSVSTLKIQRTQQEDSAVYLCASSRTGAYEQYFGPGTRLTVT.

This clone turned up a few times. This chain joins TRBV19 and TRBJ2-3; weak D call: TRBD2 (5 bases). The CDR3 is 15 residues long. CDR1 and CDR2 from the germline V gene are LNHDA and SQIVND (reference sequence). Trimming removed 6 bases at V and 0 bases at J, with 13 bases between. The CDR3 sequence is CASRKGDTSTDTQYF. The CDR3 DNA is TGTGCCAGTAGAAAGGGAGACACGAGCACAGATACGCAGTATTTT.

V gene TRBV3-1 (or the pseudogene TRBV3-2) combines with J gene TRBJ2-2; 8 positions match TRBD1. The CDR3 consists of 15 residues. The trim removed 3 bases at V and 4 bases at J, leaving 4 bases unmatched. Germline V gene data show CDR1 as LGHDT and CDR2 as YNNKEL (reference sequence). In DNA, the CDR3 is TGTGCCAGCAGCCATGGGACAGGAGGCACCGGGGAGCTGTTTTTT. Protein: CASSHGTGGTGELFF.